This T cell receptor beta chain emerged from a study of blood T cells in healthy people across ages. Study results and caveats: Versus aged donors, long-lived donors had higher diversity and more naive CD4+ cells.

Together with a sample-barcoded 5' primer, a J-beta primer mix was included in a second PCR lasting roughly 6 to 12 cycles. Via MiXCR, TCRdb re-called the 5' RACE reads, giving one row per CDR3 protein. This repertoire shows over 1,500,000 distinct CDR3 sequences, about two fifths found once; its top ten account for 23%. Regarding this clonotype: Its antigen is unknown.

The germline CDR1 and CDR2 sequences are MDHEN and SYDVKM. V lost 5 bases and J lost 5; bases outside the gene matches: 7. CDR3 length equals 15 residues. Individuals who donated were healthy Caucasians from Russia aged 6 to 90. It was about 10 milliliters of peripheral blood that were drawn from each donor. The specimen sequenced was blood. The TCR originated in a human donor in good health. The chain is built from TRBV28 and TRBJ2-3; 10 bases are a match to TRBD2. This CDR3 is CASSPASGGVDTQYF. CDR3 nucleotide sequence: TGTGCCAGCAGTCCGGCTAGCGGGGGTGTAGATACGCAGTATTTT.